This record looks at one T cell receptor (beta chain) sequence and its context. It lacks a known antigen. No qualities accompany the bases; no much larger clone lies one base away. CDR1 is given as LNHDA and CDR2 as SQIVND, both from the germline V gene (reference sequence). From its cysteine to its phenylalanine, the CDR3 spans 13 amino acids. Only the CDR3 part of the read is kept: 39 bases, read in frame from the first base. Trimming removed 9 bases from V and 4 bases from J, leaving 13 bases between the germline ends. The sample is drawn from a study of T cells in Graves' hyperthyroidism and ophthalmopathy (dated by TCRdb to 2018 to 2020). Regarding the study in general: Peripheral blood samples were taken at the time of initial diagnosis, prior to any treatment. The study also compared thyroid tissue and blood T-cell repertoires from roughly 6 Graves' hyperthyroidism patients. The 100 or so discovery patients were randomly split 7:3 into training and test sets. After sampling, hyperthyroidism patients received methimazole starting at 30 mg daily, and ophthalmopathy patients received high-dose intravenous methylprednisolone. To identify TCR V-J signatures that set the groups apart, the researchers used a discovery cohort of roughly 100 patients, made up of approximately 43 with Graves' ophthalmopathy and some 58 with stable Graves' hyperthyroidism. TCR Vbeta CDR3 sequencing of 130 to 150 peripheral blood samples (approximately 44 ophthalmopathy, some 75 hyperthyroidism and some 17 progressor patients) is reported in the paper. An independent validation cohort of under 20 hyperthyroidism patients and 17 patients who later progressed to ophthalmopathy tested prospective prediction of ophthalmopathy.

Here is what the overall study found, with its caveats: Ophthalmopathy was separated from stable hyperthyroidism by a 13 V-J signature model, with 85% to 90% sensitivity and 81% to 82% specificity obtained in cross-validation and 80%/75% obtained in testing. No statistical method was used to set the sample size in advance, and investigators knew the group allocation. Blood samples also contained most of the expanded thyroid clonotypes (frequency above 0.001), which suggests that blood repertoires may reflect thyroid immune responses. In validation, the model predicted progression to ophthalmopathy a median of 6.5 months before onset, with about 71% sensitivity and nearly 75% specificity.

The TCR beta CDR3 regions were amplified from the RNA transcripts. The first round of RT-PCR for the TCR CDR3 was performed with the HTBI primer set and the Qiagen OneStep RT-PCR kit. A second multiplex PCR round built the libraries, followed by size selection and purification. Sequencing of the libraries was done on an Illumina HiSeq2000 using paired-end 100 bp reads. The paper's processing steps were these. SOAPnuke was used to process the raw data, with reads discarded if the reads contained adapters or uncalled bases, had a mean Phred below 15, or lacked an exact constant-primer or identifier match. High-quality paired reads were merged with COPE v1.2.5, and unique nucleotide sequences were defined as clonotypes. MiTCR v1.1 was used to align clonotypes to the IMGT TRBV, TRBD and TRBJ reference segments. The analysis included only V-J combinations with a frequency above 0.0001, which together covered about 99% of the repertoires. A TCS score was defined as the ratio between F50 (clonal expansion) and ExV (chaos), using BLOSUM62-based TCRdist between CDR3 peptides within each V-J. Welch's t-statistics and random forest reduced 450 to 600 V-J features to 13, which were used in a naive Bayes classifier (R e1071). Thyroid-blood repertoire similarity was quantified with the Morisita-Horn index. TCRdb passed the public sequencing reads through fastp at Q25 and MiXCR, retaining productive beta sequences. Each CDR3 protein appears once, grouped with its most common genes and DNA. TCRdb assigned the V and J calls; the authors' analysis was not used. The sample contains approximately 870,000 distinct CDR3 sequences, around 38% of them found a single time. 7.5% to 9.5% of the sample is in the top ten clones.

A patient counted as having stable Graves' hyperthyroidism if no progression to ophthalmopathy occurred over 18 months of follow-up. Hyperthyroidism patients were aged 18 to 65 years and newly diagnosed, with disease duration of less than 2 months. Exclusion was applied to patients with uncontrolled infections, other autoimmune diseases, pregnancy or lactation. Clinical symptoms, serum thyroxine and TRAb, thyroid ultrasound, and orbital computed tomography formed the basis for the diagnoses. PBMCs were isolated from 7.5 to 10 ml of fresh peripheral blood by Ficoll-Paque density gradient centrifugation. Total RNA was extracted with Trizol reagent, and quality was checked on an Agilent 2100 Bioanalyzer.

Material: blood. The sequence derives from a man between 18 and 29 years old with Graves' hyperthyroidism. The sequence links TRBV19 to TRBJ1-3, with the D gene uncertain. This receptor has the CDR3 CASSPGKGNTIYF. The nucleotides are TGTGCCAGCAGCCCGGGGAAAGGAAACACCATATATTTT.